Here is one T cell receptor (beta chain) with its context. This entry belongs to a study of blood T cell repertoires in COVID-19. V lost 0 bases to trimming and J lost 6 bases; unmatched junction nucleotides: 6. The CDR3 loop spans 15 amino acids. Germline V gene data show CDR1 as SGHTA and CDR2 as FQGTGA. Original processing methods: Estimated nucleated cell counts came from reference gene primer amplification. The assay was immunoSEQ multiplex PCR, and TCRdb's table has in-frame clones only and misses some. V and J calls and clone size are copied from that table; D and trimming were computed from the DNA. The data show under 200,000 clones, 60% to 85% seen once.

The chain is built from TRBV7-3 and TRBJ2-7, with 9 positions matching TRBD2. Material: peripheral blood. The clonotype originates from a man aged 65-85 years with acute or convalescent COVID-19. In nucleotides, the CDR3 is TGTGCCAGCAGCTTAACTTCTAGCGGGGCCTCCGAGCAGTACTTC. This translates into CASSLTSSGASEQYF.